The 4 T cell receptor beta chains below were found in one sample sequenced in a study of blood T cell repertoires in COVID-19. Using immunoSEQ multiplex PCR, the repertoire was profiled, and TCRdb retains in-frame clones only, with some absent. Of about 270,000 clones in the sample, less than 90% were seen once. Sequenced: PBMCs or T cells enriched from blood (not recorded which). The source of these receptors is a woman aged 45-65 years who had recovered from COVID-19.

The CDR3, as DNA: TGTGCCATCAGTGAGTCAGGGACAGGGGGCACCCTCCACTTT. This codes for CAISESGTGGTLHF. This chain uses TRBV10-3 with TRBJ1-6; TRBD1 matches at 12 bases. V was pared by 0 bases and J by 14 bases, with 2 bases of the junction left unmatched. This CDR3 comprises 14 residues. CDR1 ENHRY and CDR2 SYGVKD come from the germline V gene.

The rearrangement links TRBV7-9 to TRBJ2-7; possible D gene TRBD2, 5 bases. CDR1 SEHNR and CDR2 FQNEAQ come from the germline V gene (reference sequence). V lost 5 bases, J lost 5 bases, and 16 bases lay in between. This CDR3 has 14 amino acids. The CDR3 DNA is TGTGCCAGCAGCCCAATACAGTTCGGGGACGAGCAGTACTTC. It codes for CASSPIQFGDEQYF.

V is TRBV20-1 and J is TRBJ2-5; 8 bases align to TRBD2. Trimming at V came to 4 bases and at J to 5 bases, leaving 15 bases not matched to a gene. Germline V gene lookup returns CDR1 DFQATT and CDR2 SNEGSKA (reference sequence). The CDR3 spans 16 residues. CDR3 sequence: CSAIDGLAPSGETQYF. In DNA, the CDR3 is TGCAGTGCTATTGACGGACTAGCTCCCTCAGGGGAGACCCAGTACTTC.

The CDR3 sequence is CASRRDRENTEAFF. The CDR3 nucleotides are TGTGCCAGCAGGCGGGACAGGGAGAACACTGAAGCTTTCTTT. The chain carries TRBV7-3 and TRBJ1-1; 9 bases are a match to TRBD1. There are 14 residues in the CDR3. The V segment lost 6 bases and the J segment 1 base; nucleotides outside the gene matches: 3. The germline CDR1 and CDR2 sequences are SGHTA and FQGTGA.